These 15 T cell receptor beta chains came from one sample sequenced in a study of blood T cell repertoires in COVID-19. Repertoires were generated with immunoSEQ multiplex PCR, while TCRdb's copy carries only in-frame clones and drops some. The profile covers about 170,000 clones, with around nine tenths appearing a single time and approximately 2.1% taken by the ten largest. The sample comprised peripheral blood. Receptor source: a man in his fifties who had recovered from COVID-19.

This clone was detected only a few times. CDR3 nucleotides: TGTGCCATCAGTGAGTCGAAAGATGGGAGGGGGACAGGGGGCGCTTTCTTT. This sequence encodes CAISESKDGRGTGGAFF. The chain couples TRBV10-3 to TRBJ1-1, with 12 positions matching TRBD1. The germline V gene has CDR1 ENHRY and CDR2 SYGVKD. The CDR3 runs to 17 residues. After removal of 0 bases from V and 11 bases from J, the junction contained 13 bases not matched to a gene.

The V call is TRBV14, the J call TRBJ2-3, with TRBD1 identical over 7 bases. The CDR3 sequence is 16 residues long. Per germline, CDR1 SGHDN and CDR2 FVKESK. The trim removed 4 bases at V and 2 bases at J, leaving 9 bases unmatched. For the CDR3, the DNA is TGTGCCAGCAGCCGTTCAAGACAGGGAAACACAGATACGCAGTATTTT. Amino acid sequence: CASSRSRQGNTDTQYF.

The chain recombines TRBV19 with TRBJ1-4, with D uncertain. The CDR3 covers 14 residues. CDR1 LNHDA and CDR2 SQIVND come from the germline V gene (reference sequence). V lost 6 bases, J lost 10 bases, and 18 bases lay in between. For the CDR3, the DNA is TGTGCCAGTAGACTAGGGTCGAGCTCGGGAAAACTGTTTTTT. Translating it yields CASRLGSSSGKLFF.

This chain uses TRBV29-1 with TRBJ2-5, with 7 positions matching TRBD1. This CDR3 spans 12 amino acids. CDR1 and CDR2 from the germline V gene are SQVTM and ANQGSEA. With V trimmed by 6 bases and J by 0 bases, 1 base remained unmatched. The CDR3 is CSVDRDQETQYF. The CDR3 region has the DNA TGCAGCGTCGACAGGGACCAAGAGACCCAGTACTTC.

The chain uses TRBV10-3 and TRBJ2-7, with TRBD2 identical over 7 bases. CDR3 length equals 16 residues. Germline trimming cut 0 bases from V and 2 bases from J; bases unmatched to any gene: 7. CDR1 is ENHRY and CDR2 is SYGVKD in the germline V gene. The CDR3 spells CAISESTASGAYEQYF. The CDR3 DNA is TGTGCCATCAGTGAGTCGACGGCCAGCGGGGCCTACGAGCAGTACTTC.

This chain joins TRBV4-3 and TRBJ1-2; 8 bases align to TRBD1. V shed 0 bases, J shed 5 bases, and the junction held 11 bases outside the gene matches. CDR3 length: 17 amino acids. CDR1 and CDR2 from the germline V gene are LGHNA and YSLEER. The CDR3 here is CASSQDNLGQGGYGYTF. CDR3 bases: TGCGCCAGCAGCCAAGATAATCTTGGACAGGGAGGTTATGGCTACACCTTC.

This clone was seen a single time. The rearrangement joins TRBV24-1 to TRBJ1-5; 10 bases line up with TRBD1. The trim removed 4 bases at V and 5 bases at J, leaving 4 bases unmatched. The CDR3 covers 15 residues. Germline assignment: CDR1 KGHDR and CDR2 SFDVKD. The CDR3, as DNA: TGTGCCACCAGTGACCGGACAGGGGGGCATCAGCCCCAGCATTTT. Translating it yields CATSDRTGGHQPQHF.

This chain joins TRBV27 and TRBJ2-7; the match to TRBD1 covers 8 bases. In germline, CDR1 is MNHEY, CDR2 SMNVEV (reference sequence). The CDR3 is made up of 15 amino acids. The trim removed 5 bases at V and 2 bases at J, leaving 8 bases unmatched. The CDR3 DNA sequence: TGTGCCAGCAGTCTCCCCGGCAGGGGGCCCTACGAGCAGTACTTC. Protein: CASSLPGRGPYEQYF.

Turning to this clone: Other DNA sequences in the sample encode the same CDR3. CDR3 region: CASRQANEKLFF. Here the CDR3 DNA reads TGTGCCAGCAGACAAGCTAATGAAAAACTGTTTTTT. The rearrangement joins TRBV28 to TRBJ1-4, with D uncertain. CDR3 length: 12 residues. Germline CDR1 and CDR2: MDHEN and SYDVKM. Trimming stripped 6 bases from V and 3 bases from J, with 5 bases between.

The chain is built from TRBV28 and TRBJ2-5, with D tentatively TRBD2 (6 bases). V lost 0 bases to trimming and J lost 0 bases, with 8 bases between them. The CDR3 sequence is 15 residues long. Germline V CDR1 and CDR2: MDHEN, SYDVKM. In DNA, the CDR3 is TGTGCCAGCAGTTTATGGGAGGGGAACCAAGAGACCCAGTACTTC. Translation gives CASSLWEGNQETQYF. The full variable domain, in which reference TRBV28 and TRBJ2-5 provide the parts outside the CDR3, is DVKVTQSSRYLVKRTGEKVFLECVQDMDHENMFWYRQDPGLGLRLIYFSYDVKMKEKGDIPEGYSVSREKKERFSLILESASTNQTSMYLCASSLWEGNQETQYFGPGTRLLVL.

The rearrangement links TRBV27 to TRBJ1-1; D is perhaps TRBD1 (6 bases). In germline, CDR1 is MNHEY, CDR2 SMNVEV (reference sequence). Trimming stripped 6 bases from V and 5 bases from J, with 16 bases between. The CDR3 is 14 residues long. The CDR3 DNA sequence: TGTGCCAGCAGGCTCAGGGGCACTGGTACTGAAGCTTTCTTT. Translated, it gives CASRLRGTGTEAFF.

V is TRBV9 and J is TRBJ2-1; maybe TRBD1 (6 bases). The CDR3 sequence is 15 residues long. The V gene lost 1 base and the J gene lost 5 bases, with 13 bases spanning the gap. CDR1 SGDLS and CDR2 YYNGEE come from the germline V gene. As DNA, the CDR3 is TGTGCCAGCAGCGTACTACAGGGTTTGGACAATGAGCAGTTCTTC. It translates to CASSVLQGLDNEQFF.

The chain carries TRBV7-9 and TRBJ2-7; TRBD2 might be the D (6 bases). Trimming cost V 8 bases and J 0 bases, with 14 bases left between them. The CDR3 contains 14 residues. Looked up from germline, CDR1 is SEHNR and CDR2 is FQNEAQ (reference sequence). DNA for the CDR3: TGTGCCAGCGCCAAAATGGACTACTCCTACGAGCAGTACTTC. Translation gives CASAKMDYSYEQYF.

This clone occurred once. The rearrangement joins TRBV7-9 to TRBJ1-2, with D perhaps matching TRBD1 (5 bases). This CDR3 contains 14 residues. Germline V CDR1 and CDR2: SEHNR, FQNEAQ (reference sequence). Trimming pared 5 bases from V and 6 bases from J, leaving 16 bases between. CDR3 DNA sequence: TGTGCCAGCAGCAAGGGGCGGGGTAGAGATGGCTACACCTTC. It codes for CASSKGRGRDGYTF.

The chain recombines TRBV3-1 (or the pseudogene TRBV3-2) with TRBJ2-5, with TRBD1 identical over 9 bases. The CDR3 runs to 16 residues. After removal of 4 bases from V and 0 bases from J, the junction contained 6 bases not matched to a gene. CDR1 and CDR2 from the germline V gene are LGHDT and YNNKEL (reference sequence). The CDR3, as DNA: TGTGCCAGCAGCCTCGGGACAGGGTCCTACCAAGAGACCCAGTACTTC. Protein sequence: CASSLGTGSYQETQYF.